These 29 T cell receptor beta chains came from one sample sequenced in a study of blood T cell repertoires in COVID-19. TCRdb's table, derived via immunoSEQ multiplex PCR, lists solely in-frame clones and lacks some. Of roughly 250,000 clones listed, 75% to 90% are singletons. Sequencing was carried out using PBMCs or T cells enriched from blood (not recorded which). Receptor source: a man aged 40-50 years who had recovered from COVID-19.

The rearrangement joins TRBV7-3 to TRBJ2-3; TRBD2 matches 11 bases. Per the germline V gene, CDR1 is SGHTA and CDR2 is FQGTGA. Trimming at V came to 2 bases and at J to 8 bases, leaving 6 bases not matched to a gene. This CDR3 is 15 amino acids long. The CDR3 region has the DNA TGTGCCAGCAGCTTAGGGCTAGCGGGGGGAGTTACGCAGTATTTT. It is translated as CASSLGLAGGVTQYF.

The chain employs TRBV12-3 or TRBV12-4 and TRBJ1-5; no definite D call. V dropped 6 bases and J dropped 11 bases, with 14 bases sitting between them. This CDR3 is 12 amino acids long. CDR3 DNA: TGTGCCAGCAGCGGAGGAGGTTTTGCCCAGCATTTT. This encodes CASSGGGFAQHF.

The rearrangement uses TRBV28 and TRBJ1-4, with D possibly matching TRBD1 (6 bases). The CDR3 extends over 15 amino acids. V was cut by 2 bases and J by 7 bases, with 14 bases left in between. Germline V CDR1 and CDR2: MDHEN, SYDVKM. The CDR3 bases are TGTGCCAGCAGTTTAATAGGGGGGGATTCTGAAAAACTGTTTTTT. This encodes CASSLIGGDSEKLFF.

The V gene is TRBV29-1, the J gene TRBJ1-4, with D possibly TRBD1 on 6 matching bases. Germline-derived CDR1 and CDR2 are SQVTM and ANQGSEA. CDR3 length: 13 residues. The V gene lost 3 bases and the J gene lost 7 bases, with 12 bases spanning the gap. In DNA form, the CDR3 reads TGCAGCGTTGAGGCTGGGGGCGGTGAAAAACTGTTTTTT. This gives the protein CSVEAGGGEKLFF.

The gene calls are TRBV14 and TRBJ1-2; D unresolved. The CDR3 runs 18 residues. CDR1 is SGHDN, CDR2 FVKESK, per germline. V was clipped by 1 base and J by 4 bases, with 22 bases between them. Here the CDR3 DNA reads TGTGCCAGCAGCCAAGTCGATCAGCCACAGAGTATGCTCTATGGCTACACCTTC. Encoded protein: CASSQVDQPQSMLYGYTF. Based on the CDR3 plus reference TRBV14 and TRBJ1-2, the full variable domain is EAGVTQFPSHSVIEKGQTVTLRCDPISGHDNLYWYRRVMGKEIKFLLHFVKESKQDESGMPNNRFLAERTGGTYSTLKVQPAELEDSGVYFCASSQVDQPQSMLYGYTFGSGTRLTVV.

The chain has TRBV19 and TRBJ1-4; 7 positions match TRBD1. CDR1 is LNHDA, CDR2 SQIVND, per germline (reference sequence). This CDR3 has 21 amino acids. V lost 5 bases, J lost 0 bases, and 21 bases stayed unmatched. The CDR3 protein is CASSRDRAATLKVSTNEKLFF. The DNA for the CDR3 is TGTGCCAGTAGTCGGGACAGAGCGGCCACCCTGAAAGTCTCAACTAATGAAAAACTGTTTTTT.

This chain uses TRBV5-5 with TRBJ2-7; D possibly corresponds to TRBD1 (6 bases). Per the germline V gene, CDR1 is SGHKS and CDR2 is YYEKEE (reference sequence). Trimming removed 2 bases from V and 2 bases from J, with 14 bases in between. The CDR3 has 15 amino acids. CDR3 region: CASSLMSGDTYEQYF. The CDR3 bases are TGTGCCAGCAGCTTAATGTCAGGGGACACCTACGAGCAGTACTTC.

The chain has TRBV9 and TRBJ2-1, with TRBD2 as a possible D gene (6 bases). Per the germline V gene, CDR1 is SGDLS and CDR2 is YYNGEE. V lost 2 bases to trimming and J lost 3 bases, with 9 bases between them. The CDR3 runs 14 residues. The CDR3 sequence: CASSVNSGYNEQFF. In DNA, the CDR3 is TGTGCCAGCAGCGTTAATAGCGGCTACAATGAGCAGTTCTTC.

The chain has TRBV29-1 and TRBJ2-3; no clear D gene. Germline CDR1 and CDR2: SQVTM and ANQGSEA. V dropped 2 bases and J dropped 3 bases, with 6 bases sitting between them. The length of the CDR3 is 12 residues. CDR3 residues: CSVELETDTQYF. The CDR3 DNA reads as TGCAGCGTTGAATTGGAGACAGATACGCAGTATTTT.

J is TRBJ1-1 and V is TRBV11-1; D is ambiguous. This CDR3 spans 15 amino acids. Trimming stripped 5 bases from V and 0 bases from J, with 13 bases between. Germline CDR1 and CDR2: SGHAT and FQDESV (reference sequence). The CDR3 sequence: CASSPLRVMNTEAFF. CDR3 bases: TGTGCCAGCAGCCCGCTTCGGGTCATGAACACTGAAGCTTTCTTT.

The chain joins TRBV6-2 or TRBV6-3 to TRBJ2-2, with D uncertain. Germline CDR1 MNHEY, CDR2 SVGEGT. V lost 5 bases, J lost 1 base, and 11 bases lay in between. The CDR3 is 15 amino acids. CDR3 region: CASSLGSGNTGELFF. As DNA, the CDR3 is TGTGCCAGCAGTCTTGGGTCAGGGAACACCGGGGAGCTGTTTTTT.

The genes are TRBV27 and TRBJ2-1; 7 bases map to TRBD2. Germline V CDR1 and CDR2: MNHEY, SMNVEV (reference sequence). The CDR3 has 14 residues. J gave up 8 bases and V 0 bases, and 4 bases lay outside the gene matches. CDR3 loop: CASSLSGRVDEQFF. CDR3 nucleotide sequence: TGTGCCAGCAGTTTATCAGGGAGGGTGGATGAGCAGTTCTTC.

V is TRBV9 and J is TRBJ2-2; 7 nucleotides match TRBD1. V shed 6 bases and J 1 base; nucleotides not matched to a gene: 3. The CDR3 has 14 amino acids. Looked up from germline, CDR1 is SGDLS and CDR2 is YYNGEE. In DNA, the CDR3 is TGTGCCAGCACGGACAGGAGGAACACCGGGGAGCTGTTTTTT. Its translation: CASTDRRNTGELFF.

This clone was detected only once. V and J are TRBV29-1 and TRBJ2-1, with D perhaps matching TRBD2 (5 bases). The CDR3 is 13 residues long. CDR1 and CDR2 (germline): SQVTM, ANQGSEA. V lost 5 bases to trimming and J lost 3 bases, with 11 bases between them. This CDR3 is CSVLEGLYNEQFF. DNA for the CDR3: TGCAGCGTTCTTGAGGGCCTCTACAATGAGCAGTTCTTC.

V gene TRBV10-2 combines with J gene TRBJ1-6; 9 bases match TRBD1. With 0 bases clipped from V and 11 bases from J, the junction kept 8 bases outside the gene matches. Germline V gene sequence: CDR1 WSHSY, CDR2 SAAADI. This CDR3 contains 16 residues. CDR3 region: CASSESSGTGGTPLHF. CDR3 bases: TGCGCCAGCAGTGAGTCTTCGGGAACAGGGGGCACACCCCTCCACTTT.

The V gene is TRBV25-1, the J gene TRBJ2-7, with 8 bases identical to TRBD1. The germline CDR1 and CDR2 sequences are MGHDK and SYGVNS. This CDR3 spans 14 amino acids. The junction had 3 bases not matched to a gene; V was cut back by 2 bases and J by 3 bases. CDR3 nucleotide sequence: TGTGCCAGCAGTGAAGGACAGGGCTTCTACGAGCAGTACTTC. This codes for CASSEGQGFYEQYF.

The gene calls are TRBV6-5 and TRBJ1-6; D is possibly TRBD1 (6 bases). The CDR3 spans 13 residues. The germline V and J ends were trimmed by 10 bases and 6 bases, with 13 bases remaining between them. CDR1 and CDR2 (germline): MNHEY, SVGAGI. This chain's CDR3 is CATGGQINSPLHF. The DNA of the CDR3 is TGTGCCACTGGAGGACAGATTAATTCACCCCTCCACTTT.

The chain is built from TRBV3-1 (or the pseudogene TRBV3-2) and TRBJ2-1; TRBD1 agrees at 9 bases. V lost 4 bases and J lost 14; bases outside the gene matches: 6. Germline assignment: CDR1 LGHDT and CDR2 YNNKEL (reference sequence). The CDR3 has 12 amino acids. The CDR3: CASSLGTGSEFF. The CDR3 region has the DNA TGTGCCAGCAGCCTGGGGACAGGGAGTGAGTTCTTC.

The chain couples TRBV11-3 to TRBJ1-4; D uncertain. V lost 5 bases, J lost 4 bases, and 5 bases lay in between. The CDR3 extends over 12 amino acids. Germline V CDR1 and CDR2: SGHNT, YENEEA. As DNA, the CDR3 is TGTGCCAGCAGCCCCAATAATGAAAAACTGTTTTTT. Its translation: CASSPNNEKLFF.

The DNA of the CDR3 is TGCGCCAGCTCACCCAGGGACAACTCCTACGAGCAGTACTTC. This translates into CASSPRDNSYEQYF. This chain connects TRBV4-1 to TRBJ2-7; D might be TRBD1 (6 bases). Germline lookup yields CDR1 MGHRA and CDR2 YSYEKL. The CDR3 covers 14 residues. The V gene lost 8 bases and the J gene lost 0 bases, with 14 bases spanning the gap.

The chain combines TRBV4-1 with TRBJ1-5, with 9 bases aligning to TRBD1. The trim removed 3 bases at V and 2 bases at J, leaving 11 bases unmatched. From germline, CDR1 is MGHRA and CDR2 YSYEKL. This CDR3 comprises 18 residues. The CDR3 here is CASSQGVFRDRGNQPQHF. As DNA, the CDR3 is TGCGCCAGCAGCCAGGGCGTCTTCCGGGACAGGGGCAATCAGCCCCAGCATTTT.

CDR3 loop: CASSLDMGLDTGELFF. The CDR3, as DNA: TGTGCCAGCAGCTTAGATATGGGGCTAGACACCGGGGAGCTGTTTTTT. This chain joins TRBV11-3 and TRBJ2-2, with a tentative D call TRBD1 (5 bases). There are 16 residues in the CDR3. The germline CDR1 and CDR2 sequences are SGHNT and YENEEA. The V and J ends lost 0 bases and 3 bases respectively, with 11 bases between them.

J is TRBJ2-1 and V is TRBV7-3; 10 bases match TRBD2. Trimming took 5 bases from V and 6 from J; bases not matched to a gene: 13. Germline V CDR1 and CDR2: SGHTA, FQGTGA. The CDR3 sequence is 17 residues long. CDR3 nucleotide sequence: TGTGCCAGCAGCCTAGAGGCGGGACTAGCGATGAGCAATGAGCAGTTCTTC. As protein: CASSLEAGLAMSNEQFF.

This clone was detected once. The CDR3, as DNA: TGTGCCAGCAGCAGGGACAGGGGGTCGACAAACTATGGCTACACCTTC. Its protein product is CASSRDRGSTNYGYTF. V usage is TRBV11-2 and J usage is TRBJ1-2; 11 nucleotides match TRBD1. Trimming took 5 bases from V and 2 from J; bases not matched to a gene: 7. This CDR3 is built from 16 residues. The germline V gene has CDR1 SGHAT and CDR2 FQNNGV.

CDR3 residues: CASSEYRWDSDNEQFF. The CDR3 bases are TGTGCCAGCAGTGAATATCGGTGGGACAGCGACAATGAGCAGTTCTTC. The rearrangement joins TRBV25-1 to TRBJ2-1, with 7 bases identical to TRBD1. CDR3 length: 16 amino acids. CDR1 is MGHDK and CDR2 is SYGVNS in the germline V gene. The V gene end was trimmed by 0 bases and the J gene end by 5 bases; junction bases not matched to a gene: 7.

The sample holds one count of this clone. The CDR3 here is CASSSLGQGYYEQYF. The DNA for the CDR3 is TGTGCCAGCAGCTCCCTGGGACAGGGATACTACGAGCAGTACTTC. The chain uses TRBV13 and TRBJ2-7; 9 nucleotides match TRBD1. This CDR3 is 15 amino acids long. V shed 4 bases, J shed 3 bases, and the junction held 7 bases outside the gene matches. Germline V gene sequence: CDR1 PRHDT, CDR2 FYEKMQ (reference sequence). Variable domain in full (rest from reference TRBV13 and TRBJ2-7): AAGVIQSPRHLIKEKRETATLKCYPIPRHDTVYWYQQGPGQDPQFLISFYEKMQSDKGSIPDRFSAQQFSDYHSELNMSSLELGDSALYFCASSSLGQGYYEQYFGPGTRLTVT.

The chain combines TRBV9 with TRBJ1-5, with TRBD1 identical over 7 bases. The V gene's germline CDR1 is SGDLS and CDR2 YYNGEE. CDR3 length: 15 residues. V shed 0 bases, J shed 4 bases, and the junction held 4 bases outside the gene matches. The DNA for the CDR3 is TGTGCCAGCAGCGTAGGGGACAGCGGAAATCAGCCCCAGCATTTT. This gives the protein CASSVGDSGNQPQHF.

The chain couples TRBV11-2 to TRBJ2-1, with TRBD2 matching 14 bases. From germline, CDR1 is SGHAT and CDR2 FQNNGV. Losses at the gene ends were 3 bases for V and 0 bases for J; bases not matched to a gene: 1. The CDR3 contains 17 residues. The CDR3 region is CASSFGTSGSSYNEQFF. In DNA, the CDR3 is TGTGCCAGCAGCTTCGGGACTAGCGGGAGCTCCTACAATGAGCAGTTCTTC.

This sequence joins TRBV9 and TRBJ2-3, with D possibly being TRBD2 (6 bases). V lost 0 bases, J lost 0 bases, and 29 bases lay in between. The CDR3 sequence is 22 residues long. CDR1 SGDLS and CDR2 YYNGEE come from the germline V gene. CDR3 protein: CASSVGFMGDSKGRPSTDTQYF. In nucleotides, the CDR3 is TGTGCCAGCAGCGTAGGATTTATGGGGGACTCGAAAGGACGCCCTAGCACAGATACGCAGTATTTT.